The entry below gives a single T cell receptor beta chain sequence along with its context. No antigen is known for it. Germline V gene sequence: CDR1 MNHEY, CDR2 SMNVEV (reference sequence). The CDR3 extends over 14 amino acids. Trimming stripped 5 bases from V and 2 bases from J, with 9 bases between. A multiplex PCR was run with 60 Vbeta primers and 13 Jbeta primers. Clones were read by immunoSEQ multiplex PCR, and TCRdb kept only the in-frame ones, dropping some. This sample has 150,000 to 200,000 clones, with approximately 84% found just once. The study sampled nominally healthy donors, though unrecorded immune exposures were likely. The sample comes from a study of cytomegalovirus exposure and HLA in healthy donors. Overall study: There were a few hundred genotyped donors. Of these, about 86% fell in the genetic ancestry cluster associated with self-reported Caucasian donors. The study's findings and limits: In a later analysis, at a false discovery rate of 0.05, roughly 17,000 TCR beta sequences were associated with HLA alleles. Presence/absence analyses took donor sequencing depth as roughly uniform.

Sequenced input: PBMCs. The chain has TRBV27 and TRBJ2-2; D might be TRBD1 (6 bases). The sequence was collected from a woman aged 25 to 39 in good health and CMV-seropositive. Written as DNA, the CDR3 is TGTGCCAGCAGTCGACAGGATAACACCGGGGAGCTGTTTTTT. This gives the protein CASSRQDNTGELFF.